This entry lists 20 T cell receptor beta chains sequenced from one sample in a study of regulatory T cells in long-lasting Graves disease. Arm-PCR of CDR3 regions with iRepertoire HTBI primers generated TCR beta libraries. A single record per CDR3 protein comes from TCRdb applying MiXCR to the multiplex PCR reads. The table records roughly 400,000 distinct CDR3 sequences, over 20% of them present only once. As for time point: persistent/refractory GD, antithyroid drugs over 5 years with positive TRAb. PBMCs were the source of the RNA used for TCR sequencing. The sequencing used peripheral blood mononuclear cells (PBMCs), collected when the disease was refractory, from a patient treated with antithyroid drugs. The receptors originated from a female donor with Graves disease.

Only a few counts were recorded for this clonotype. This chain joins TRBV9 and TRBJ2-6, with 7 bases matching TRBD1. V lost 2 bases, J lost 4 bases, and 3 bases stayed unmatched. Per germline, CDR1 SGDLS and CDR2 YYNGEE. The CDR3 has 15 amino acids. The CDR3: CASSVTGSGANVLTF. The DNA of the CDR3 is TGTGCCAGCAGCGTGACAGGGTCAGGGGCCAACGTCCTGACTTTC. The whole variable domain, filled in from reference TRBV9 and TRBJ2-6, reads DSGVTQTPKHLITATGQRVTLRCSPRSGDLSVYWYQQSLDQGLQFLIQYYNGEERAKGNILERFSAQQFPDLHSELNLSSLELGDSALYFCASSVTGSGANVLTFGAGSRLTVL.

V is TRBV3-1 and J is TRBJ1-2; no clear D. Between the trimmed V and J ends, which lost 1 base and 2 bases, there was a span of 11 bases. From germline, CDR1 is LGHDT and CDR2 YNNKEL (reference sequence). The CDR3 runs to 15 residues. The CDR3 here is CASSQVAGPNYGYTF. The CDR3, as DNA: TGTGCCAGCAGCCAAGTAGCAGGTCCCAACTATGGCTACACCTTC.

This clonotype was counted between two and nine times. The V gene is TRBV3-1, the J gene TRBJ2-7; TRBD2 agrees at 9 bases. Germline V gives CDR1 LGHDT, CDR2 YNNKEL (reference sequence). Trimming took 0 bases from V and 2 from J; bases not matched to a gene: 2. This CDR3 is 15 amino acids long. The DNA for the CDR3 is TGTGCCAGCAGCCAAGAAGCGGGAGGAGCCTACGAGCAGTACTTC. It yields the protein CASSQEAGGAYEQYF.

The table lists this clonotype with many counts. The chain combines TRBV7-9 with TRBJ2-5, with D possibly called TRBD1 or TRBD2 (6 bases each). V was clipped by 5 bases and J by 4 bases, with 20 bases between them. CDR3 size: 16 residues. Germline values: CDR1 SEHNR, CDR2 FQNEAQ (reference sequence). CDR3 nucleotide sequence: TGTGCCAGCAGCCCGAGCGGTGTGGGGGGCGTAGAGACCCAGTACTTC. Translating gives CASSPSGVGGVETQYF. The full variable domain, in which reference TRBV7-9 and TRBJ2-5 provide the parts outside the CDR3, is DTGVSQNPRHKITKRGQNVTFRCDPISEHNRLYWYRQTLGQGPEFLTYFQNEAQLEKSRLLSDRFSAERPKGSFSTLEIQRTEQGDSAMYLCASSPSGVGGVETQYFGPGTRLLVL.

CDR3 sequence reads: CASRGDSSNQPQHF. DNA for the CDR3: TGTGCCAGTAGGGGGGACAGCAGCAATCAGCCCCAGCATTTT. The chain links TRBV19 to TRBJ1-5; 7 nucleotides match TRBD1. J lost 1 base, V lost 6 bases, and 3 bases had no gene match. CDR1 and CDR2 (germline): LNHDA, SQIVND (reference sequence). The CDR3 spans 14 residues.

The chain couples TRBV11-2 to TRBJ2-1; D unclear. This CDR3 region has 14 residues. V lost 0 bases, J lost 0 bases, and 3 bases lay in between. In germline, CDR1 is SGHAT, CDR2 FQNNGV. CDR3 sequence: CASSLESSYNEQFF. The CDR3 bases are TGTGCCAGCAGCTTAGAAAGCTCCTACAATGAGCAGTTCTTC. The variable domain in full, completed from reference TRBV11-2 and TRBJ2-1, reads EAGVAQSPRYKIIEKRQSVAFWCNPISGHATLYWYQQILGQGPKLLIQFQNNGVVDDSQLPKDRFSAERLKGVDSTLKIQPAKLEDSAVYLCASSLESSYNEQFFGPGTRLTVL.

This clonotype was counted at least ten times. The chain has TRBV5-5 and TRBJ1-4, with 9 bases matching TRBD1. The CDR3 loop spans 14 amino acids. Per the germline V gene, CDR1 is SGHKS and CDR2 is YYEKEE (reference sequence). J lost 8 bases, V lost 2 bases, and 4 bases had no gene match. The CDR3 is CASSLTGGAEKLFF. The CDR3 DNA follows: TGTGCCAGCAGCTTAACAGGGGGCGCGGAAAAACTGTTTTTT.

The chain links TRBV3-1 to TRBJ2-7; 8 nucleotides agree with TRBD2. The CDR3 spans 16 residues. Germline CDR1 is LGHDT and CDR2 is YNNKEL (reference sequence). J gave up 4 bases and V 0 bases, and 8 bases lay outside the gene matches. The CDR3 sequence: CASSQEGAGDGYEQYF. In DNA form, the CDR3 reads TGTGCCAGCAGCCAAGAAGGAGCGGGAGACGGGTACGAGCAGTACTTC.

In its sample, this clonotype was seen a few times. The V and J genes are TRBV29-1 and TRBJ2-7; D tentatively reads TRBD1 or TRBD2 (5 bases each). V lost 2 bases and J 0 bases, leaving 8 bases between the germline ends. The CDR3 covers 13 residues. Looked up from germline, CDR1 is SQVTM and CDR2 is ANQGSEA. The CDR3 DNA follows: TGCAGCGTTGAACGGGACCACTCCTACGAGCAGTACTTC. Translated, it gives CSVERDHSYEQYF.

Points on this clonotype: One end of the junction varies from germline; a read error may be responsible. The chain links TRBV4-1 to TRBJ1-5; possible D gene TRBD1, 5 bases. The CDR3 is 15 amino acids. Germline CDR1 is MGHRA and CDR2 is YSYEKL. The CDR3 loop is CASNQEIGGIQPQHF. The CDR3 nucleotides read TGCGCCAGCAACCAAGAGATTGGGGGGATCCAGCCCCAGCATTTT.

There are a few counts of this clonotype. The chain combines TRBV15 with TRBJ1-1; 7 bases match TRBD1. V lost 3 bases to trimming and J lost 5 bases; unmatched junction nucleotides: 6. Germline V gives CDR1 LNHNV, CDR2 YYDKDF (reference sequence). The CDR3 is 14 amino acids. In DNA, the CDR3 is TGTGCCACCAGCAGGATAGACAGGGAAACTGAAGCTTTCTTT. This codes for CATSRIDRETEAFF.

The V gene is TRBV29-1, the J gene TRBJ2-1, with 11 nucleotides matching TRBD1. This CDR3 contains 13 residues. Germline V gene lookup returns CDR1 SQVTM and CDR2 ANQGSEA. V was clipped by 6 bases and J by 6 bases; unmatched bases: 4. DNA of the CDR3: TGCAGCGTAGGACAGGGGGCAATCAATGAGCAGTTCTTC. It codes for CSVGQGAINEQFF.

In this sample, this clonotype turned up many times. V gene TRBV7-9 combines with J gene TRBJ2-7; D remains ambiguous. This CDR3 has 13 amino acids. V dropped 6 bases and J dropped 0 bases, with 9 bases sitting between them. Germline V CDR1 and CDR2: SEHNR, FQNEAQ (reference sequence). The CDR3 sequence is CASSPVSSYEQYF. For the CDR3, the DNA is TGTGCCAGCAGTCCCGTTAGCTCCTACGAGCAGTACTTC.

This clonotype showed up just a few times. The V gene is TRBV7-9, the J gene TRBJ2-6; D may correspond to TRBD1 or TRBD2 (5 bases each). The CDR3 extends over 16 amino acids. Deletions cut 0 bases from V and 4 bases from J, with 10 bases between. The germline V gene has CDR1 SEHNR and CDR2 FQNEAQ (reference sequence). The CDR3 protein is CASSLAGETGANVLTF. CDR3 in DNA: TGTGCCAGCAGCTTAGCGGGGGAAACCGGGGCCAACGTCCTGACTTTC.

This clonotype was counted a few times. The V call is TRBV20-1, the J call TRBJ2-3, with 7 bases matching TRBD1. With 5 bases clipped from V and 6 bases from J, the junction kept 11 bases outside the gene matches. The CDR3 spans 14 residues. The germline gives CDR1 DFQATT, CDR2 SNEGSKA (reference sequence). The CDR3 sequence: CSALRDSRGDTQYF. CDR3 in DNA: TGCAGTGCTCTCCGGGACAGTCGTGGCGATACGCAGTATTTT.

The rearrangement joins TRBV20-1 to TRBJ2-5, with TRBD2 matching over 9 bases. This CDR3 comprises 14 residues. The J segment lost 6 bases and the V segment lost 1 base, leaving 6 bases of the junction unmatched. The germline V gene encodes CDR1 DFQATT and CDR2 SNEGSKA (reference sequence). For the CDR3, the DNA is TGCAGTGCTAGAGTAAGCGGGAGGTGGCAGACCCAGTACTTC. Its protein is CSARVSGRWQTQYF.

This clonotype was detected many times. The rearrangement uses TRBV28 and TRBJ2-7; TRBD2 might be the D (6 bases). The CDR3 runs 16 residues. Germline V gene sequence: CDR1 MDHEN, CDR2 SYDVKM. Trimming stripped 2 bases from V and 5 bases from J, with 19 bases between. The CDR3 region has the DNA TGTGCCAGCAGTTTACCGGACAATTCTGGGGGGAACGAGCAGTACTTC. Protein product: CASSLPDNSGGNEQYF. Drawing the rest from reference TRBV28 and TRBJ2-7, the complete variable domain is DVKVTQSSRYLVKRTGEKVFLECVQDMDHENMFWYRQDPGLGLRLIYFSYDVKMKEKGDIPEGYSVSREKKERFSLILESASTNQTSMYLCASSLPDNSGGNEQYFGPGTRLTVT.

This clonotype was counted only a few times. The rearrangement uses TRBV20-1 and TRBJ2-2; 10 nucleotides align to TRBD2. V was clipped by 3 bases and J by 3 bases; unmatched bases: 16. In germline, CDR1 is DFQATT, CDR2 SNEGSKA (reference sequence). The CDR3 has 19 residues. CDR3 in DNA: TGCAGTGCTAGGGGGGGTACTAGCGGGGAGTCGCATGACACCGGGGAGCTGTTTTTT. Its translation: CSARGGTSGESHDTGELFF.

This clonotype was detected a few times. The chain carries TRBV10-1 and TRBJ2-2; D not resolved. Germline V gives CDR1 WNHNN, CDR2 SYGVQD (reference sequence). This CDR3 comprises 14 residues. Trimming took 6 bases from V and 4 from J, leaving 12 bases between them. The CDR3 coding sequence is TGCGCCAGCAGGGGCCGGTCGCCCACCGGGGAGCTGTTTTTT. The encoded protein is CASRGRSPTGELFF.

This clonotype was counted between two and nine times. The chain links TRBV6-1 to TRBJ2-7, with a tentative D call TRBD1 (6 bases). Trimming cost V 6 bases and J 3 bases, with 21 bases left between them. This CDR3 contains 16 residues. Germline values: CDR1 MNHNS, CDR2 SASEGT. The CDR3: CASSLESTGSIYEQYF. CDR3 coding DNA: TGTGCCAGCAGCCTAGAATCGACAGGCTCGATCTACGAGCAGTACTTC.